This TCR beta chain originates from a study of identical twins. Findings and limits, study-wide: Analyses of zero insertions could, in part, be confounded by invariant MAIT and iNKT cells. Beta out-of-frame sequences showed weaker excess twin sharing.

CDR3 length: 14 amino acids. V lost 0 bases and J lost 9, with 15 bases in between. CDR1 is MRHNA, CDR2 SNTAGT, per germline. With respect to this clonotype: No antigen is known for it.

The cDNA had a unique molecular identifier and a template-switch universal primer site. One entry per CDR3 protein results from TCRdb running MiXCR on the 5' RACE reads. The sample holds more than 400,000 distinct CDR3 sequences, 12% to 15% seen once. This sample was also put to use in a study of yellow fever vaccine responses in identical twins. That publication notes: Twins reportedly mounted vaccine T cell responses that seemed partly convergent, partly personalized.

J is TRBJ2-7 and V is TRBV6-4; D might be TRBD1 (5 bases). This TCR was recovered from a woman aged 18-29 years in good health. The sequenced material came from CD4+ T cells sorted from blood. CDR3 nucleotides: TGTGCCAGCAGTGACTCAAGGCAGGGTCTCTCGCAGTACTTC. Its protein product is CASSDSRQGLSQYF.